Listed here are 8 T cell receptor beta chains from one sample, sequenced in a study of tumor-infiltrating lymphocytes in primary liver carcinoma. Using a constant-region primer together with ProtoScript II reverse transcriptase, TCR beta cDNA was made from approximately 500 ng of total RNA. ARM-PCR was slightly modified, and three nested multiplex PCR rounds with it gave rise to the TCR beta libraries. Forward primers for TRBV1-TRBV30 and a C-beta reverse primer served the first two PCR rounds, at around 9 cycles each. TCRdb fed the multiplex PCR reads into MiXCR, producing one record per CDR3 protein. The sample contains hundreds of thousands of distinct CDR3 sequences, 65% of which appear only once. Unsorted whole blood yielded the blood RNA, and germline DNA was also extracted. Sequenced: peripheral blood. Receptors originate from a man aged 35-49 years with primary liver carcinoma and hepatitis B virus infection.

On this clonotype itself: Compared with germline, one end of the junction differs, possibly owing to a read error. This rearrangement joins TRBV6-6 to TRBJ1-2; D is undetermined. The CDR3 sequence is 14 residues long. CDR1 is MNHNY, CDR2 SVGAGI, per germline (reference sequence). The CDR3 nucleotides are TGTGCCAACAGTTATTCGGGAGGGCGGGAAGGCTACACCTTC. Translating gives CANSYSGGREGYTF.

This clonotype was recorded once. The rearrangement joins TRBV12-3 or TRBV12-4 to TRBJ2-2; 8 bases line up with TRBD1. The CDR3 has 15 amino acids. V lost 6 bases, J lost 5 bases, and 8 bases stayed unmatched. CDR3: CASRPRQGTTGELFF. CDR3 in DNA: TGTGCCAGCAGACCGCGACAGGGGACTACCGGGGAGCTGTTTTTT.

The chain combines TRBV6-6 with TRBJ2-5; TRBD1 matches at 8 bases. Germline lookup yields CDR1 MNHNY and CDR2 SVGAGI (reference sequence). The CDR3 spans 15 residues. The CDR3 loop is CTSSYPGTGQETQYF. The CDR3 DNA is TGTACTAGCAGTTACCCAGGGACAGGCCAAGAGACCCAGTACTTC.

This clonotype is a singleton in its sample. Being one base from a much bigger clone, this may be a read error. The chain's CDR3 is CSAEDLGRRRGTEAFF. The CDR3 nucleotides are TGCAGCGCTGAAGATCTGGGCCGACGTAGGGGCACTGAAGCTTTCTTT. The chain couples TRBV29-1 to TRBJ1-1; weak D call: TRBD1 (5 bases). This CDR3 is built from 16 residues. Germline CDR1 reads SQVTM; CDR2 reads ANQGSEA.

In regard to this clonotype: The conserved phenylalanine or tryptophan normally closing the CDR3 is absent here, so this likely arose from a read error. DNA for the CDR3: TGTGCCAGCAGTTTGCCCAGACTAGCTCACCCTCCCGAGCAGTACCTC. Translated, it gives CASSLPRLAHPPEQYL. V gene TRBV7-8 combines with J gene TRBJ2-7, with TRBD2 matching 7 bases. The CDR3 is 16 residues long. The germline V gene encodes CDR1 SGHVS and CDR2 FQNEAQ. Trimming removed 6 bases from V and 6 bases from J; junction bases left unmatched: 17.

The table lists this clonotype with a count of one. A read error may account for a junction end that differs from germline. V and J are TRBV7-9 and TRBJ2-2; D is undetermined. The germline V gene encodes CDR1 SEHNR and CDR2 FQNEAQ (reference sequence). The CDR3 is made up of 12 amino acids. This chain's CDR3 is CTSSLDTGELFF. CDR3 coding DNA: TGTACCAGCAGCCTGGACACCGGGGAGCTGTTTTTT.

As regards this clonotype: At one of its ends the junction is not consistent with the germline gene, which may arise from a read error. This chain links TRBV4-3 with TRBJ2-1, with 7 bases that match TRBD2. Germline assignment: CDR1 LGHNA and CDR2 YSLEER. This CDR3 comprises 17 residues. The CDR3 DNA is TGCGCCGGCAGCCAGTCGGCGGGAGCGATAGAGGTTGGTGAGCGGTTCTTC. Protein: CAGSQSAGAIEVGERFF.

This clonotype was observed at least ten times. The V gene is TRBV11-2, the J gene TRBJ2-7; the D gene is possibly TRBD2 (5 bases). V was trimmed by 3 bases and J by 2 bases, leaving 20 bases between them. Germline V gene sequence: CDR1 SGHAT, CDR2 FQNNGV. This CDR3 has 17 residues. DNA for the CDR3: TGTGCCAGCAGCTTCTCGGGTACTAAGCGGTCTACCTACGAGCAGTACTTC. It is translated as CASSFSGTKRSTYEQYF.